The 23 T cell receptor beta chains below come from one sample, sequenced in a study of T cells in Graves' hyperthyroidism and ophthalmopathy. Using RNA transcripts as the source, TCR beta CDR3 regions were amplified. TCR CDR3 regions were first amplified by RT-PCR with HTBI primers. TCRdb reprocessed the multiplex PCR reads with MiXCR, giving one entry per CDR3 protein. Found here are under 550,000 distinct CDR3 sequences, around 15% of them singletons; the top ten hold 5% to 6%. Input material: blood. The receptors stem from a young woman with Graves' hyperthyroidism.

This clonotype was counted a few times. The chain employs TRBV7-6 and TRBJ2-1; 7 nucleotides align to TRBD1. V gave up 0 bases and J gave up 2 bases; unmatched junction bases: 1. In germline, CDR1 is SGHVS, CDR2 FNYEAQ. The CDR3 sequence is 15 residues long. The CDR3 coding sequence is TGTGCCAGCAGCTTAGCGACAGGGACCTACAATGAGCAGTTCTTC. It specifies CASSLATGTYNEQFF. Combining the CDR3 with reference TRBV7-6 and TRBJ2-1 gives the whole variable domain GAGVSQSPRYKVTKRGQDVALRCDPISGHVSLYWYRQALGQGPEFLTYFNYEAQQDKSGLPNDRFSAERPEGSISTLTIQRTEQRDSAMYRCASSLATGTYNEQFFGPGTRLTVL.

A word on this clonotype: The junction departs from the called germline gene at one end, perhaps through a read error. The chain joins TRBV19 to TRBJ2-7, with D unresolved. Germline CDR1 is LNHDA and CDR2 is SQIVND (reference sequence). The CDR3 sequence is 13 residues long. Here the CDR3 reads CASSNFISSEQYF. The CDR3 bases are TGTGCCAGTAGTAACTTCATATCCTCCGAGCAGTACTTC.

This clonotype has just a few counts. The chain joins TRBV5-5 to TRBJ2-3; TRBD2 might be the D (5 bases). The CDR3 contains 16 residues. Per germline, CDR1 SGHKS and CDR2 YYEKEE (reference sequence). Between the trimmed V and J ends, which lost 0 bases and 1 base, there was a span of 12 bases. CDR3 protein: CASSLGPTAGTDTQYF. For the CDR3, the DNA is TGTGCCAGCAGCTTGGGACCTACAGCGGGCACAGATACGCAGTATTTT.

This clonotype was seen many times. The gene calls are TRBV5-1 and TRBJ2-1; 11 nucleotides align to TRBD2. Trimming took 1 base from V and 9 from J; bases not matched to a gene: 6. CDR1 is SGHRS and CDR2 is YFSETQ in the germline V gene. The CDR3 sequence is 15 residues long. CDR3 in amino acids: CASSLQPSGRLEQFF. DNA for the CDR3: TGCGCCAGCAGCTTGCAGCCTAGCGGGAGGCTTGAGCAGTTCTTC.

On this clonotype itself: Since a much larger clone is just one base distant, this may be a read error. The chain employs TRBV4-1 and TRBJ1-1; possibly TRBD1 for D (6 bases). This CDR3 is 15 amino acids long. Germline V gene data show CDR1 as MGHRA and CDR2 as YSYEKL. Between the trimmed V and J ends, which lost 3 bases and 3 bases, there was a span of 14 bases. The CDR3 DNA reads TGCGCCAGCAGCCACCATGAGGGGGGGGACACTGAAGCTTTCTTT. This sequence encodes CASSHHEGGDTEAFF.

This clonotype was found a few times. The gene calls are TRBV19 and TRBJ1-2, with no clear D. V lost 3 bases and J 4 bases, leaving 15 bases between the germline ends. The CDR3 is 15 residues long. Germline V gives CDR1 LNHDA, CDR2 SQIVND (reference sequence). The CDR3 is CASSISGPSLYGYTF. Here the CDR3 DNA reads TGTGCCAGTAGTATCTCGGGCCCATCGCTCTATGGCTACACCTTC.

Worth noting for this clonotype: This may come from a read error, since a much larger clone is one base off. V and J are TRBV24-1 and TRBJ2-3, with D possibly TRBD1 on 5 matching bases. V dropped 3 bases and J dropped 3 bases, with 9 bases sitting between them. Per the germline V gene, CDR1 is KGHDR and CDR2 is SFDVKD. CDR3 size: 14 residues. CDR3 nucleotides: TGTGCCACCAGTGATACAAGGGGTACAGATACGCAGTATTTT. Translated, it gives CATSDTRGTDTQYF.

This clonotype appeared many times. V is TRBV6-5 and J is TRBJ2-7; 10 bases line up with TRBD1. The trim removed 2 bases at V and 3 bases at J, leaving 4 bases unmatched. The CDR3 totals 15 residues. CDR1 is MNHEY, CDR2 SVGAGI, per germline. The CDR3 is CASSYPGQGLYEQYF. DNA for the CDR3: TGTGCCAGCAGTTACCCGGGACAGGGGCTCTACGAGCAGTACTTC.

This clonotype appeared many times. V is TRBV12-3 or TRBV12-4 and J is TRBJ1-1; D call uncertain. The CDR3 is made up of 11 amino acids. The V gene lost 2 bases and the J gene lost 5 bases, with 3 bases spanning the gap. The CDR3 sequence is CASSLQTEAFF. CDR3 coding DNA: TGTGCCAGCAGTTTACAGACTGAAGCTTTCTTT.

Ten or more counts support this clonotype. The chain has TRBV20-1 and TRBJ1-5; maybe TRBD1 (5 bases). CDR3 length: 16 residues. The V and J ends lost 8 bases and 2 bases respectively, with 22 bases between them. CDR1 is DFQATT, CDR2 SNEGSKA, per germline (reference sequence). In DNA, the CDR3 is TGCAGTCCGGTCAAACCAGGATTGGGGGGCAATCAGCCCCAGCATTTT. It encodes CSPVKPGLGGNQPQHF.

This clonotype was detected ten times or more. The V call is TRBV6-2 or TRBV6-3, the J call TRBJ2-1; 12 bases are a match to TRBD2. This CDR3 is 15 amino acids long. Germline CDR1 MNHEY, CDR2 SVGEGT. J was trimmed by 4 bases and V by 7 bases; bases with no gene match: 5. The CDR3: CASTPGLAGYNEQFF. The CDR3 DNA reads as TGTGCCAGCACACCGGGACTAGCGGGTTACAATGAGCAGTTCTTC.

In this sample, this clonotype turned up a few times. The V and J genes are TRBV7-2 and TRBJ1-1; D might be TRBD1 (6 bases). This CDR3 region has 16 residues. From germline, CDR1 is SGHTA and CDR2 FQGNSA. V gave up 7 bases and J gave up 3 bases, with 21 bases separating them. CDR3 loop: CASNSNSGYRDTEAFF. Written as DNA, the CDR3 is TGTGCCAGCAACTCTAATTCCGGGTACAGGGACACTGAAGCTTTCTTT.

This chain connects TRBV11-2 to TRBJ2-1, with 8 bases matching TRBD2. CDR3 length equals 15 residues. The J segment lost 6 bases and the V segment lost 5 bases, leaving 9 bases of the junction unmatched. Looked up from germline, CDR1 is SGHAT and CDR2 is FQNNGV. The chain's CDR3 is CASSRGAGVLNEQFF. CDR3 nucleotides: TGTGCCAGCAGCAGAGGAGCGGGAGTGCTCAATGAGCAGTTCTTC.

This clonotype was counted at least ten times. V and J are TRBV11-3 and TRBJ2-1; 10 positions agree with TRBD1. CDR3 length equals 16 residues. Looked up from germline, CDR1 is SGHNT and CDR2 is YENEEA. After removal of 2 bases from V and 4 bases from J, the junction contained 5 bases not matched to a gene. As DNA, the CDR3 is TGTGCCAGCAGCTTATTTGGGACAGGGGTATACAATGAGCAGTTCTTC. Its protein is CASSLFGTGVYNEQFF.

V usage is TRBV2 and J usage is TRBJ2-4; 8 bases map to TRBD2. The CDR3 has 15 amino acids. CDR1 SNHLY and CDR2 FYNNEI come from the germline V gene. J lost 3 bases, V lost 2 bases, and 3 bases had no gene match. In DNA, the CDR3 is TGTGCCAGCAGTGAACGGGAGGGGGGCAAAAACATTCAGTACTTC. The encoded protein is CASSEREGGKNIQYF.

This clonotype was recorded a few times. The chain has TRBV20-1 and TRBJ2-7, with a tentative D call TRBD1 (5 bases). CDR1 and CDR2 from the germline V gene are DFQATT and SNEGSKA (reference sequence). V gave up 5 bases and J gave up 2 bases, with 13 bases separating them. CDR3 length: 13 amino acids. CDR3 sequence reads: CSAEQDGAYEQYF. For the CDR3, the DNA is TGCAGTGCTGAACAGGACGGAGCCTACGAGCAGTACTTC.

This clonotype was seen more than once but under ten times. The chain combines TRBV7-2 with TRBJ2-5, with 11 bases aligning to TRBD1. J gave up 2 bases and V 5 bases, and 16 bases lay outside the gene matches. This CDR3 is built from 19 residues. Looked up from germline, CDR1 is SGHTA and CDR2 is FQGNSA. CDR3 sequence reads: CASSTGQGDHVILQETQYF. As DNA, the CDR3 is TGTGCCAGCAGCACGGGACAGGGGGACCACGTAATACTACAAGAGACCCAGTACTTC.

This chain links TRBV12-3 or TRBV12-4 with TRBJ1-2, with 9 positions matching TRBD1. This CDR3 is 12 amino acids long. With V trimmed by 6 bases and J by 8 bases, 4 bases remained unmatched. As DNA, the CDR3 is TGTGCCAGCAGGCGGACAGGGGACGGCTACACCTTC. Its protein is CASRRTGDGYTF.

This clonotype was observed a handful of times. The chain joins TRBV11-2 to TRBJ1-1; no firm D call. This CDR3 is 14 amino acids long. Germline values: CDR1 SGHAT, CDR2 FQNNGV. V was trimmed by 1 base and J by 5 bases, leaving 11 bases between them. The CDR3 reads CASSLVSGRTEAFF. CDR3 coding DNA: TGTGCCAGCAGCTTAGTTAGCGGGAGGACTGAAGCTTTCTTT.

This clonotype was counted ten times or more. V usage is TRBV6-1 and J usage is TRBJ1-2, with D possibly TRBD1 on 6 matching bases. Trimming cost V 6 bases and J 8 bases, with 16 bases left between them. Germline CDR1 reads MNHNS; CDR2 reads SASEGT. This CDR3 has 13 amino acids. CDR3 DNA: TGTGCCAGCAGGGGAGGGGGGGGGAACGGCTACACCTTC. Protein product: CASRGGGGNGYTF.

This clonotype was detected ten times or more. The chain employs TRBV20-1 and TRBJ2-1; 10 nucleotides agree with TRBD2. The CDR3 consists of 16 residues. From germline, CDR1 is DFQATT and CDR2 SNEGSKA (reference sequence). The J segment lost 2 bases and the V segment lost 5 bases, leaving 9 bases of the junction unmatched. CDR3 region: CSAFGGSGRAYNEQFF. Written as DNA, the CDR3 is TGCAGTGCTTTTGGGGGAAGCGGGAGGGCCTACAATGAGCAGTTCTTC.

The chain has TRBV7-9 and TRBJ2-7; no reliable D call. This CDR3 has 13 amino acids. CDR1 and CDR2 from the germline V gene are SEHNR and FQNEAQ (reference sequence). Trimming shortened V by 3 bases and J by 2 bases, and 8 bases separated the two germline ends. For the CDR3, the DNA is TGTGCCAGCAGCTTGACTCCGACCTACGAGCAGTACTTC. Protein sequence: CASSLTPTYEQYF. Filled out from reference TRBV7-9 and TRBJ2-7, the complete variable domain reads DTGVSQNPRHKITKRGQNVTFRCDPISEHNRLYWYRQTLGQGPEFLTYFQNEAQLEKSRLLSDRFSAERPKGSFSTLEIQRTEQGDSAMYLCASSLTPTYEQYFGPGTRLTVT.

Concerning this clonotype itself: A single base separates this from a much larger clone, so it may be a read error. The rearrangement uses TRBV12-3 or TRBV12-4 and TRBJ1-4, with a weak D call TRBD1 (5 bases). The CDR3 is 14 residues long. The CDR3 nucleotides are TGTGCCAGCAGTTTTAAGGGGTGGGATGAAGAACTGTTTTTT. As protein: CASSFKGWDEELFF.